This paragraph covers one T cell receptor (beta chain) sequence. As originally analysed: Estimated nucleated cell counts came from reference gene primer amplification. Produced via immunoSEQ multiplex PCR; TCRdb's table is partial and in-frame only. V, J and clone size derive from that table, while D and trimming were established from the DNA sequence. The sample records around 250,000 clones, approximately 80% being singletons. The sample is drawn from a study of blood T cell repertoires in COVID-19. For the study at large: Acute and convalescent COVID-19 specimens originated in the United States, Italy and Spain. Sample material is recorded as cDNA or gDNA derived from T cells, B-cell-depleted T cells, or PBMCs.

V lost 3 bases and J 0 bases, leaving 16 bases between the germline ends. Germline CDR1 SGHNT, CDR2 YYREEE (reference sequence). The CDR3 loop spans 17 amino acids. The clonotype originates from a man aged 25-45 years who had recovered from COVID-19. The chain uses TRBV5-4 and TRBJ2-1; D remains ambiguous. Sequencing used peripheral blood. CDR3 amino acids: CASSSSPEPSSYNEQFF. The CDR3 DNA reads TGTGCCAGCAGCTCCTCACCCGAGCCGAGCTCCTACAATGAGCAGTTCTTC.